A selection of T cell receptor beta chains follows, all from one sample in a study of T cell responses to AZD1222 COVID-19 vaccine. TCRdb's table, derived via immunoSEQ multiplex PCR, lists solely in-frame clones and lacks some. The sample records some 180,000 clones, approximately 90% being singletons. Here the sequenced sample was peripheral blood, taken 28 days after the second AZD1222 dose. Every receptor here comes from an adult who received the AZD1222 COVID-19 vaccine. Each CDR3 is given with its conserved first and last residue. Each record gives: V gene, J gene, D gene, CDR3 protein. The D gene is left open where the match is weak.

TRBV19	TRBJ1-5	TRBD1	CASSIGQGGQPQHF
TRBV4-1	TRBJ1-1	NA	CASSSSQGKTEAFF
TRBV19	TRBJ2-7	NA	CASSIRAGEQYF
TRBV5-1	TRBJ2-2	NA	CASSSYRSGELFF
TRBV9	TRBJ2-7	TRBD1	CASSAQWTTGQRQYF
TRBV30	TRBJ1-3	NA	CAWTPGISGNTIYF
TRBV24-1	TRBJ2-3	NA	CATSDPSDRPDTQYF
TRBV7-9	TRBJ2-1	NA	CASSPPTWVEQFF
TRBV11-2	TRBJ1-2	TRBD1	CASSQWTGDGYTF
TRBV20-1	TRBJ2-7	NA	CSAGDTYEQYF
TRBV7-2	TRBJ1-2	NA	CASTLDYNYGYTF
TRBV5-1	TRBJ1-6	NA	CASSLLGQSSYNSPLHF
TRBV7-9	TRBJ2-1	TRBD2	CASSLPSGAARQFF
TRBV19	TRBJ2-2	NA	CASSLRDFNTGELFF
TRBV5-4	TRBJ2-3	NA	CASSSEPGKSDTQYF
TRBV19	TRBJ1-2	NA	CASSDRNSNYGYTF
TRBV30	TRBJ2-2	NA	CAWGRDPTGELFF
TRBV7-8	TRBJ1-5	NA	CASSSRGRNQPQHF
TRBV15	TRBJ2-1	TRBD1	CATSREDRGTYNEQFF
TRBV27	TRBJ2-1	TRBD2	CASSPRDAGGSNEQFF
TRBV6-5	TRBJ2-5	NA	CASTAGLYQETQYF
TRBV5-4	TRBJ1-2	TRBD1	CASSLPSTGAYGYTF
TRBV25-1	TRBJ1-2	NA	CASSEPDGVGCTF
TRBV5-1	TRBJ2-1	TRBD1	CASSSQGDRALF
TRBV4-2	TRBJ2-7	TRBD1	CASSQGGQGARSSYEQYF
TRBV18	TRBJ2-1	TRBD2	CASSPSPGLANEQFF
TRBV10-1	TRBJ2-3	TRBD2	CASASGGPTDTQYF
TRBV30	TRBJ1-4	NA	CAGSNAGEKLFF
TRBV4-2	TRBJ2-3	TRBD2	CATSNVLAGSTDTQYF
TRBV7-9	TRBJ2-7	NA	CASSLNRQPYEQYF
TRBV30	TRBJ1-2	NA	CAWSVLRGEGYTF
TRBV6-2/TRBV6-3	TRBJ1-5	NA	CASSYSRPGQPQHF
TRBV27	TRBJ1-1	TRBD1	CASSLWGTANTEAFF
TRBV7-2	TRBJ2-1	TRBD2	CASSPSMGLAVTYNEQFF
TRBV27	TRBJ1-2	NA	CASSGTFYGYTF
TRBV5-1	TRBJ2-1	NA	CASSLGRSQGGNEQFF
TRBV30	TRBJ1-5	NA	CAWSLSLNQPQHF
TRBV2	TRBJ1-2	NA	CAMWDGRNYGYTF
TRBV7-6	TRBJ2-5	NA	CASSLSVQIQETQYF
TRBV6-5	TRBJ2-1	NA	CASRSDVFNEQFF
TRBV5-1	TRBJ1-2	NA	CASSLGGTNYGYTF
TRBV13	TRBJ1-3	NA	CASSFSHPGFMGNTIYF
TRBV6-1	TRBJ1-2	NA	CASSEALGPYGYTF
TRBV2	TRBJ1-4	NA	CASRKQGTNEKLFF
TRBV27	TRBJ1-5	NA	CASSLAGGQPQHF
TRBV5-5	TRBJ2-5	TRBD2	CASSLAGEYSETQYF
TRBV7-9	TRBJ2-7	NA	CASSLRGDRLYEQYF
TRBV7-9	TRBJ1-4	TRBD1	CASSSRQGAGEKLFF
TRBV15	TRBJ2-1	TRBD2	CATSRDQSWRGGFNEQFF
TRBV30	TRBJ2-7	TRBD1	CAWKGQGDEQYF
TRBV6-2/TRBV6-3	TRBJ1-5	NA	CASSYWEGLANQPQHF
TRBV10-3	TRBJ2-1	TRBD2	CAIREPRDYQNNEQFF
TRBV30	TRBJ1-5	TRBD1	CAWTWTGKDQPQHF
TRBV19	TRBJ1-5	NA	CASSIDLRTRANQPQHF
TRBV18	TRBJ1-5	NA	CASSPLGPGTGNNQPQHF
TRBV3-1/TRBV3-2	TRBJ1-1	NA	CASSQYSRAEAFF
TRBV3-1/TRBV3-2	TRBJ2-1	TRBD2	CASSQDRLAGGVNEQFF
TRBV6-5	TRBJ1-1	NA	CASSYSVPGENTEAFF